The sequence of this T cell receptor (beta chain) was determined in a study of control samples from healthy donors and cancer patients. Here immunoSEQ multiplex PCR was the method, and the copy in TCRdb shows in-frame clones only, minus some. The sample lists about 97,000 clones; approximately 90% were seen once. Germline V lookup: CDR1 MDHEN, CDR2 SYDVKM. V shed 5 bases and J shed 5 bases, with 13 bases lying between them. The CDR3 has 14 residues. The chain has TRBV28 and TRBJ1-5; TRBD1 is a possible D gene (5 bases). The sample was blood. This TCR was recovered from a man younger than 45 in good health. The chain's CDR3 is CASSPRRGDQPQHF. The CDR3 bases are TGTGCCAGCAGTCCCCGTCGAGGGGATCAGCCCCAGCATTTT.